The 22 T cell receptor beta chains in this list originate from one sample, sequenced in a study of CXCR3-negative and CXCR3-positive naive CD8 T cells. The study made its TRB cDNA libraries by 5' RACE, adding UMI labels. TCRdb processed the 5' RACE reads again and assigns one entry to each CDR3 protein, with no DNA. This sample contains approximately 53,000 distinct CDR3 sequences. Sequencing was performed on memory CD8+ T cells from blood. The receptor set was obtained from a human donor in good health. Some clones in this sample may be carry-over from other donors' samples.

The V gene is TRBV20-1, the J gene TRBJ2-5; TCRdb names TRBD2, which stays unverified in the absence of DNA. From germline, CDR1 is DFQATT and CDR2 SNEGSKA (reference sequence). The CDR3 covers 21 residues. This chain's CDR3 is CSARGLDGLAGGPGMVETQYF.

The CDR3 loop is CASSYSKGARGYTF. This chain connects TRBV6-5 to TRBJ1-2; TCRdb names TRBD1, which stays unverified in the absence of DNA. The CDR3 sequence is 14 residues long. Germline V CDR1 and CDR2: MNHEY, SVGAGI.

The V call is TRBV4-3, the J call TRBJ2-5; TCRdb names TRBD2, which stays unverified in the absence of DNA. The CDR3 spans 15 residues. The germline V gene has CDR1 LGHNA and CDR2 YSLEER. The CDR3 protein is CASSADLAGVETQYF.

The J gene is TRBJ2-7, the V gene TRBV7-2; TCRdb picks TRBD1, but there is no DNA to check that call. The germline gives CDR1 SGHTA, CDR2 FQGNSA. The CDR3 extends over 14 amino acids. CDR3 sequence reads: CASRTDPGFNEQYF.

The CDR3 region is CASSTGRGGSGELFF. The chain joins TRBV6-2 or TRBV6-3 to TRBJ2-2; TCRdb picks TRBD1, but there is no DNA to check that call. The CDR3 consists of 15 residues. From germline, CDR1 is MNHEY and CDR2 SVGEGT.

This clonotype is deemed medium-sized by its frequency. The CDR3: CATSRDQTGWSGYTF. The gene calls are TRBV15 and TRBJ1-2; TCRdb names TRBD1, which stays unverified in the absence of DNA. Germline V gene data show CDR1 as LNHNV and CDR2 as YYDKDF (reference sequence). CDR3 length: 15 amino acids.

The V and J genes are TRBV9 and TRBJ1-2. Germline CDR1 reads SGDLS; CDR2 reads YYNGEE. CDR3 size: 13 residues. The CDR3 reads CAGSVDGVYGYTF.

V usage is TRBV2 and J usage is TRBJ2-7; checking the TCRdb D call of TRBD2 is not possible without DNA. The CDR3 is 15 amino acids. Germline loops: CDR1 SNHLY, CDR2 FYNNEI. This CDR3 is CASSEALGPSLEQYF.

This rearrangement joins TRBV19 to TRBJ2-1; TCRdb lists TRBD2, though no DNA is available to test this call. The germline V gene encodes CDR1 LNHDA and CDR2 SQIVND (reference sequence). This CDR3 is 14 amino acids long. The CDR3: CASSMGLPMNEQFF.

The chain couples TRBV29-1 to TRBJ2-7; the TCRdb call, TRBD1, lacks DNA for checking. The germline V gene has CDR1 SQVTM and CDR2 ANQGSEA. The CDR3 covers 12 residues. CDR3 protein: CSVEEQGYEQYF.

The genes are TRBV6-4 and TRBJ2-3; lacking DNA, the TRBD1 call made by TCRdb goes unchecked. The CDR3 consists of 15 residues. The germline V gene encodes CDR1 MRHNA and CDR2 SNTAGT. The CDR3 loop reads CASSFGQGATDTQYF.

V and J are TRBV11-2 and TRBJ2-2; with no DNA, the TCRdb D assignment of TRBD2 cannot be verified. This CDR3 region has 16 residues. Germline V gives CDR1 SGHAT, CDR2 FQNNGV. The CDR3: CASSSELAGSTGELFF. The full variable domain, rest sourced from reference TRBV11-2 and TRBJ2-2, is EAGVAQSPRYKIIEKRQSVAFWCNPISGHATLYWYQQILGQGPKLLIQFQNNGVVDDSQLPKDRFSAERLKGVDSTLKIQPAKLEDSAVYLCASSSELAGSTGELFFGEGSRLTVL.

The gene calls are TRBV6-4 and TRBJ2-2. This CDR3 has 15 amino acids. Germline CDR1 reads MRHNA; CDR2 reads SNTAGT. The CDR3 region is CASTPGEPNTGELFF.

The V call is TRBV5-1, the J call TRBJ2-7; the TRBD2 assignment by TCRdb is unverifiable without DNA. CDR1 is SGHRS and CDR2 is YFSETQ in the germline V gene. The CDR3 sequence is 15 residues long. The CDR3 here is CASSLDGSGAYEQYF. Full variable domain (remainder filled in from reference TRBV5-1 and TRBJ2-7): KAGVTQTPRYLIKTRGQQVTLSCSPISGHRSVSWYQQTPGQGLQFLFEYFSETQRNKGNFPGRFSGRQFSNSRSEMNVSTLELGDSALYLCASSLDGSGAYEQYFGPGTRLTVT.

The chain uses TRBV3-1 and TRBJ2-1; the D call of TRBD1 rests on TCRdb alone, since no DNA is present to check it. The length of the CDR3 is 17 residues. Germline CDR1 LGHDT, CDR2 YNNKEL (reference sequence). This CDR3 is CASSAKFTGQGDNEQFF.

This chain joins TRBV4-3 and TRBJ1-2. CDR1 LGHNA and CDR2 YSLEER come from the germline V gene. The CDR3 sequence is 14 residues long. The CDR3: CASSQESGSIGYTF.

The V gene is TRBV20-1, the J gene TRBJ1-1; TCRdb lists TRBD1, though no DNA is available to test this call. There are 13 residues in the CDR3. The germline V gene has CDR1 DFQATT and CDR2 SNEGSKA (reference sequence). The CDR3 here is CSATREGSTEAFF.

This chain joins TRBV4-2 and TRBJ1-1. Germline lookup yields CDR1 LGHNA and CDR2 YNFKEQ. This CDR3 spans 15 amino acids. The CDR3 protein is CASSQDWRGNTEAFF.

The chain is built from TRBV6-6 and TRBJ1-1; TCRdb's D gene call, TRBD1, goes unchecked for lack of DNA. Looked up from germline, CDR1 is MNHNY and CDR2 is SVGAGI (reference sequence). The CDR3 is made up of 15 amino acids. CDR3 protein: CASSVTRGMNTEAFF.

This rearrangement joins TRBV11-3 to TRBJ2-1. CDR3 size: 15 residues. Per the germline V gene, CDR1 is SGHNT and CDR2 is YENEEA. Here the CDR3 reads CASSSRVAENNEQFF. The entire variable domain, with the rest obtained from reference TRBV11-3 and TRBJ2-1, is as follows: EAGVVQSPRYKIIEKKQPVAFWCNPISGHNTLYWYLQNLGQGPELLIRYENEEAVDDSQLPKDRFSAERLKGVDSTLKIQPAELGDSAVYLCASSSRVAENNEQFFGPGTRLTVL.

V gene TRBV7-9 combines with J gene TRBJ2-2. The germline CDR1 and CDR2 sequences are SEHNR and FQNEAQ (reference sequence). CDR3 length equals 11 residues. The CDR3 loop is CASSLTRELFF.

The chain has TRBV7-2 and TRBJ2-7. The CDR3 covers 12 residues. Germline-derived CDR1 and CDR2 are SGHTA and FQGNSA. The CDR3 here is CASSYIRDEQYF.